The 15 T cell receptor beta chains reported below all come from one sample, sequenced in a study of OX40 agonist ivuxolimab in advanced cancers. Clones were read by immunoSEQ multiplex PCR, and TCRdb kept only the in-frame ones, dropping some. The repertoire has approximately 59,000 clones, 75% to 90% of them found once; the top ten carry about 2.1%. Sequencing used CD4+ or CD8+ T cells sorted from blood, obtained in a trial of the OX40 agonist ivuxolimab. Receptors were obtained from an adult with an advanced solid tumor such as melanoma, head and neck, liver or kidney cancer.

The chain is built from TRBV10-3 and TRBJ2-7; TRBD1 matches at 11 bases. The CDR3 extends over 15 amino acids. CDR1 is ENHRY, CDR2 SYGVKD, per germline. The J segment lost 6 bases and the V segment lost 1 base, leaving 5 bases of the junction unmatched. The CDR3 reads CAISEWGTGGREQYF. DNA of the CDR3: TGTGCCATCAGTGAGTGGGGGACAGGGGGGCGCGAGCAGTACTTC.

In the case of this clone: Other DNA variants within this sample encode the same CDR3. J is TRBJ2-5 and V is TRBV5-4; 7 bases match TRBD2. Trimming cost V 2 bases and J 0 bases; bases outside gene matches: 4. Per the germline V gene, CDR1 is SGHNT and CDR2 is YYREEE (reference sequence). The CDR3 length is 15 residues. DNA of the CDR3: TGTGCCAGCAGCTTAGGTGGGACTAACCAAGAGACCCAGTACTTC. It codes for CASSLGGTNQETQYF.

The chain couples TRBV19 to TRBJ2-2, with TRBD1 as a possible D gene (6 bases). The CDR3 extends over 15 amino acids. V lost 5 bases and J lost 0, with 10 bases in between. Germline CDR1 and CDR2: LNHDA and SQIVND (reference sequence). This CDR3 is CASSFQGPNTGELFF. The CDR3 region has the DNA TGTGCCAGTAGTTTCCAGGGGCCGAACACCGGGGAGCTGTTTTTT.

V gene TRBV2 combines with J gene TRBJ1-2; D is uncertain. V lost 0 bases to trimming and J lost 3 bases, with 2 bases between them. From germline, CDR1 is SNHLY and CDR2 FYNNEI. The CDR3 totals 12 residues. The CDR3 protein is CASSEADYGYTF. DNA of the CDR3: TGTGCCAGCAGTGAAGCGGACTATGGCTACACCTTC. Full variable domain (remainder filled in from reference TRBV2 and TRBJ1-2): EPEVTQTPSHQVTQMGQEVILRCVPISNHLYFYWYRQILGQKVEFLVSFYNNEISEKSEIFDDQFSVERPDGSNFTLKIRSTKLEDSAMYFCASSEADYGYTFGSGTRLTVV.

Written as DNA, the CDR3 is TGTGCCTGGAAGCAGGGGGTGACGAACACTGAAGCTTTCTTT. As protein: CAWKQGVTNTEAFF. J is TRBJ1-1 and V is TRBV30; 7 positions agree with TRBD1. The CDR3 runs to 14 residues. V lost 4 bases to trimming and J lost 1 base; unmatched junction nucleotides: 6. CDR1 GTSNPN and CDR2 SVGIG come from the germline V gene (reference sequence).

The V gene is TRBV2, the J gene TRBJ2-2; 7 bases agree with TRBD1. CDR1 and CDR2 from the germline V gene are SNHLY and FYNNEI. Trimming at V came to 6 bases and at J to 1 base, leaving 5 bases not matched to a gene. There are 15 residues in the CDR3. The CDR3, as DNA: TGTGCCAGCAGAGAAAGGACAGGGAACACCGGGGAGCTGTTTTTT. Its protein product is CASRERTGNTGELFF.

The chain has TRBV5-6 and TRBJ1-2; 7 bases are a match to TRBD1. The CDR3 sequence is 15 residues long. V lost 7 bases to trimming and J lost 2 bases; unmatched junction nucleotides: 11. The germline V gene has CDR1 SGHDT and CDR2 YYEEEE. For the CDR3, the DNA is TGTGCCAGCGAGAGAAACAGGGGACAGAACTATGGCTACACCTTC. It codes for CASERNRGQNYGYTF.

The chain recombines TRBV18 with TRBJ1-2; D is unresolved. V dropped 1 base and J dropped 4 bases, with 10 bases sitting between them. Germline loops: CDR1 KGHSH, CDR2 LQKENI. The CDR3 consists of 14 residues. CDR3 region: CASSPLDLTYGYTF. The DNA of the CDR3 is TGTGCCAGCTCACCACTGGACTTGACCTATGGCTACACCTTC.

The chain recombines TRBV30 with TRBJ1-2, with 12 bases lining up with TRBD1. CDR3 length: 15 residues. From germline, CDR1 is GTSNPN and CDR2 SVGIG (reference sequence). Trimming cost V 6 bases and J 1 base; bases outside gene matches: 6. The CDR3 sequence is CACRDRGLGNYGYTF. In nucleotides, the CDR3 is TGTGCCTGCCGGGACAGGGGGCTCGGTAACTATGGCTACACCTTC.

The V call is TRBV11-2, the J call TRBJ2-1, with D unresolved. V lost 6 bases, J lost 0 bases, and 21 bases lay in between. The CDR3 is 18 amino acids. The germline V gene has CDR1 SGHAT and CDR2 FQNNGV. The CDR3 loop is CASRPISSRWGSYNEQFF. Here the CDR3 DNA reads TGTGCCAGCAGGCCAATCTCTTCCCGGTGGGGCTCCTACAATGAGCAGTTCTTC.

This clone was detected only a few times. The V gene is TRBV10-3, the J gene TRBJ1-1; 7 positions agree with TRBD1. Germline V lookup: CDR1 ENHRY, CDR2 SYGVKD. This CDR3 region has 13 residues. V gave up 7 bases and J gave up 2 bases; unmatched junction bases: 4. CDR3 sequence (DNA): TGTGCCATCACCGGGACAGCCAACACTGAAGCTTTCTTT. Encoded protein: CAITGTANTEAFF.

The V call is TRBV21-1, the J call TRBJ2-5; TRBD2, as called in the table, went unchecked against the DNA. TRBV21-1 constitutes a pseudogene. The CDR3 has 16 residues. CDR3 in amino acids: CASSKELAGARETQYF. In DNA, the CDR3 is TGTGCCAGCAGCAAAGAGCTAGCGGGAGCTCGGGAGACCCAGTACTTC.

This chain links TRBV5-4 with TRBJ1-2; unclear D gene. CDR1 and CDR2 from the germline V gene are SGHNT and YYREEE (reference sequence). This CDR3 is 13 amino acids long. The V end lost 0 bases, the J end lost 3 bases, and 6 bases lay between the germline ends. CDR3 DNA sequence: TGTGCCAGCAGCTTGGATGGTCACTATGGCTACACCTTC. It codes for CASSLDGHYGYTF. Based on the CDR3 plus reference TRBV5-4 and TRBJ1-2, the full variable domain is ETGVTQSPTHLIKTRGQQVTLRCSSQSGHNTVSWYQQALGQGPQFIFQYYREEENGRGNFPPRFSGLQFPNYSSELNVNALELDDSALYLCASSLDGHYGYTFGSGTRLTVV.

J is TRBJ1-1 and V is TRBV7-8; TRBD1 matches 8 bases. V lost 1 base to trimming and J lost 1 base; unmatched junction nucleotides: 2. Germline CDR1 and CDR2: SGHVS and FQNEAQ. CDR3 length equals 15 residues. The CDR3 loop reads CASSLDTGGNTEAFF. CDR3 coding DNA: TGTGCCAGCAGCTTAGATACAGGGGGGAACACTGAAGCTTTCTTT. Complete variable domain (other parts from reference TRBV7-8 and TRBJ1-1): GAGVSQSPRYKVAKRGQDVALRCDPISGHVSLFWYQQALGQGPEFLTYFQNEAQLDKSGLPSDRFFAERPEGSVSTLKIQRTQQEDSAVYLCASSLDTGGNTEAFFGQGTRLTVV.

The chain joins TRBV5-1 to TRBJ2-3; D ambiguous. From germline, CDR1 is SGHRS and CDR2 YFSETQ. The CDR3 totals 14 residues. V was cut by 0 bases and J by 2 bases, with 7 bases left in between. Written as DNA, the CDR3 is TGCGCCAGCAGCTTGGGACCCCTCACAGATACGCAGTATTTT. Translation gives CASSLGPLTDTQYF.